The next 32 T cell receptor beta chains were all read from a single sample in a study of T cell responses to AZD1222 COVID-19 vaccine. TCRdb keeps only in-frame clones here, not all; method: immunoSEQ multiplex PCR. The sample includes 95,000 to 150,000 clones, 92% seen only once; the top ten take 1.1%. The specimen was peripheral blood, collected on day 0 of AZD1222 vaccination. The receptor source for this set is an adult in good health.

The V gene is TRBV2, the J gene TRBJ1-4; perhaps TRBD1 as D (5 bases). Germline loops: CDR1 SNHLY, CDR2 FYNNEI. The CDR3 has 15 residues. Trimming left V 4 bases short and J 5 bases short, with 14 bases between. The CDR3 DNA follows: TGTGCCAGCAGTGTCACGGGACTCAGAAATGAAAAACTGTTTTTT. It yields the protein CASSVTGLRNEKLFF.

The V and J genes are TRBV5-1 and TRBJ2-7; 9 bases map to TRBD2. CDR1 is SGHRS and CDR2 is YFSETQ in the germline V gene. The J segment lost 2 bases and the V segment lost 0 bases, leaving 3 bases of the junction unmatched. The CDR3 runs 15 residues. The CDR3 nucleotides read TGCGCCAGCAGCTTGGCCGGGACTAGCCCCTACGAGCAGTACTTC. Amino acids: CASSLAGTSPYEQYF.

V and J are TRBV10-3 and TRBJ2-7; D is tentatively TRBD1 or TRBD2 (7 bases each). Germline lookup yields CDR1 ENHRY and CDR2 SYGVKD. V was pared by 10 bases and J by 2 bases, with 24 bases between. This CDR3 contains 16 residues. CDR3 region: CASSTGVGTKTYEQYF. The CDR3 nucleotides read TGTGCCAGCAGCACAGGGGTTGGGACTAAAACCTACGAGCAGTACTTC.

This chain uses TRBV9 with TRBJ2-1; D gene uncertain. CDR3 length: 15 amino acids. From germline, CDR1 is SGDLS and CDR2 YYNGEE. V was trimmed by 3 bases and J by 0 bases, leaving 10 bases between them. The CDR3 loop reads CASSAYQRSYNEQFF. The DNA for the CDR3 is TGTGCCAGCAGCGCGTACCAGCGCTCCTACAATGAGCAGTTCTTC.

This clone was counted a single time. This chain links TRBV2 with TRBJ1-6; D unclear. The germline V gene encodes CDR1 SNHLY and CDR2 FYNNEI. V was shortened by 5 bases and J by 9 bases, with 17 bases between the two germline ends. The CDR3 is 15 amino acids. CDR3 residues: CASSLTGNGVSPLHF. The CDR3 DNA follows: TGTGCCAGCAGTCTTACCGGGAATGGGGTTTCACCCCTCCACTTT. The variable domain in full, completed from reference TRBV2 and TRBJ1-6, reads EPEVTQTPSHQVTQMGQEVILRCVPISNHLYFYWYRQILGQKVEFLVSFYNNEISEKSEIFDDQFSVERPDGSNFTLKIRSTKLEDSAMYFCASSLTGNGVSPLHFGNGTRLTVT.

A single count supports this clone. The chain recombines TRBV21-1 with TRBJ1-5. TRBV21-1 is assigned pseudogene status. The length of the CDR3 is 9 residues. CDR3 region: CASNQPQHF. DNA for the CDR3: TGTGCCAGCAATCAGCCCCAGCATTTT.

The V call is TRBV18, the J call TRBJ1-5; 8 bases agree with TRBD1. The CDR3 has 14 amino acids. CDR1 and CDR2 from the germline V gene are KGHSH and LQKENI. The ends lost 2 bases at V and 7 bases at J; junction bases unmatched: 4. CDR3 nucleotide sequence: TGTGCCAGCTCACCAACAGGGGGGGAACAGCCCCAGCATTTT. It is translated as CASSPTGGEQPQHF.

This clone was picked up one time. The rearrangement joins TRBV2 to TRBJ2-2; D gene unclear. CDR3 length: 14 amino acids. Trimming cost V 8 bases and J 6 bases, with 16 bases left between them. Germline lookup yields CDR1 SNHLY and CDR2 FYNNEI. For the CDR3, the DNA is TGTGCCAGCCGAAAAAGTCCGGGCGCCGGGGAGCTGTTTTTT. This gives the protein CASRKSPGAGELFF.

The chain is built from TRBV21-1 and TRBJ2-7. TRBV21-1 is deemed a pseudogene. The CDR3 extends over 16 amino acids. CDR3 loop: CASSKAKASGPYEQYF. CDR3 nucleotide sequence: TGTGCCAGCAGCAAAGCCAAGGCTTCTGGACCCTACGAGCAGTACTTC.

Here the CDR3 reads CASSLGGGLAGSTDTQYF. In nucleotides, the CDR3 is TGCGCCAGCAGCTTGGGCGGGGGACTAGCGGGCTCCACAGATACGCAGTATTTT. The chain employs TRBV5-1 and TRBJ2-3, with 12 bases matching TRBD2. The V gene end was trimmed by 0 bases and the J gene end by 2 bases; junction bases not matched to a gene: 7. The CDR3 is made up of 18 amino acids. Germline V lookup: CDR1 SGHRS, CDR2 YFSETQ.

The J gene is TRBJ1-1, the V gene TRBV10-3; D gene ambiguous. V gave up 6 bases and J gave up 1 base, with 3 bases separating them. This CDR3 has 11 residues. The germline CDR1 and CDR2 sequences are ENHRY and SYGVKD. DNA for the CDR3: TGTGCCATCAGCGAGAACACTGAAGCTTTCTTT. Translation gives CAISENTEAFF.

The chain is built from TRBV15 and TRBJ1-2; 7 bases align to TRBD1. Losses at the gene ends were 0 bases for V and 7 bases for J; bases not matched to a gene: 8. Germline loops: CDR1 LNHNV, CDR2 YYDKDF (reference sequence). The CDR3 consists of 15 residues. The CDR3 DNA reads as TGTGCCACCAGCAGAGATCAGGGGGGGCCAAGTGGCTACACCTTC. It encodes CATSRDQGGPSGYTF.

The chain has TRBV9 and TRBJ1-1; possible D gene TRBD1, 5 bases. CDR1 is SGDLS and CDR2 is YYNGEE in the germline V gene. The CDR3 length is 14 residues. V lost 0 bases to trimming and J lost 1 base, with 7 bases between them. The CDR3 loop is CASSVVGTNTEAFF. Here the CDR3 DNA reads TGTGCCAGCAGCGTAGTTGGGACGAACACTGAAGCTTTCTTT.

The chain couples TRBV2 to TRBJ2-5, with 10 bases lining up with TRBD2. V was pared by 4 bases and J by 2 bases, with 4 bases of the junction left unmatched. The germline V gene encodes CDR1 SNHLY and CDR2 FYNNEI. This CDR3 has 15 residues. The CDR3 DNA follows: TGTGCCAGCAGTGGGACTAGCGGAGGGCAAGAGACCCAGTACTTC. Amino acid sequence: CASSGTSGGQETQYF.

This chain links TRBV12-5 with TRBJ2-7, with 9 bases identical to TRBD2. CDR3 length: 16 amino acids. The germline V gene has CDR1 LGHNT and CDR2 FRNRAP. Trimming removed 3 bases from V and 2 bases from J; junction bases left unmatched: 8. The CDR3 DNA follows: TGTGCTAGTGGTTTAGACTGGACTAGCGTCGCCTACGAGCAGTACTTC. Its translation is CASGLDWTSVAYEQYF.

V gene TRBV7-3 combines with J gene TRBJ2-2, with D unresolved. CDR1 and CDR2 (germline): SGHTA, FQGTGA. The CDR3 contains 14 residues. With 2 bases removed from V and 8 bases from J, the gap between germline ends came to 12 bases. The CDR3 DNA follows: TGTGCCAGCAGCTTATTAAGCCCTGGAGGGGAGCTGTTTTTT. Translation: CASSLLSPGGELFF.

The chain links TRBV14 to TRBJ2-3; TRBD2 agrees at 14 bases. This CDR3 region has 19 residues. With V trimmed by 0 bases and J by 6 bases, 11 bases remained unmatched. CDR1 SGHDN and CDR2 FVKESK come from the germline V gene. The CDR3 loop is CASSQDIPGTSGSGDTQYF. CDR3 DNA: TGTGCCAGCAGCCAAGATATCCCCGGGACTAGCGGGAGCGGCGATACGCAGTATTTT.

The chain is built from TRBV10-3 and TRBJ2-1; TRBD2 aligns across 11 bases. The CDR3 has 15 residues. V lost 6 bases, J lost 6 bases, and 7 bases stayed unmatched. The V gene's germline CDR1 is ENHRY and CDR2 SYGVKD. CDR3 sequence (DNA): TGTGCCATCAGCATAACTAGCGGGAGTACCAATGAGCAGTTCTTC. Translation: CAISITSGSTNEQFF.

This clone has just one count. This chain uses TRBV20-1 with TRBJ1-1; D ambiguous. The CDR3 extends over 11 amino acids. Trimming pared 6 bases from V and 2 bases from J, leaving 7 bases between. Germline V CDR1 and CDR2: DFQATT, SNEGSKA (reference sequence). The CDR3 DNA reads TGCAGTGCCAAACTCAACACTGAAGCTTTCTTT. It translates to CSAKLNTEAFF.

V and J are TRBV5-1 and TRBJ1-2, with D tentatively TRBD1 (5 bases). The CDR3 is 11 amino acids. CDR1 is SGHRS and CDR2 is YFSETQ in the germline V gene. The germline V and J ends were trimmed by 2 bases and 11 bases, with 10 bases remaining between them. The CDR3 nucleotides read TGCGCCAGCAGCTTCGCAGGGCGTTACACCTTC. Protein product: CASSFAGRYTF.

The J gene is TRBJ2-2, the V gene TRBV9, with a weak D call TRBD2 (6 bases). Germline assignment: CDR1 SGDLS and CDR2 YYNGEE. This CDR3 spans 17 amino acids. The V and J ends lost 2 bases and 0 bases respectively, with 14 bases between them. The DNA of the CDR3 is TGTGCCAGCAGCGTGTTGGGGACTCTCGCGAACACCGGGGAGCTGTTTTTT. The encoded protein is CASSVLGTLANTGELFF.

V and J are TRBV28 and TRBJ2-7, with unresolved D. The CDR3 consists of 13 residues. Trimming removed 10 bases at V and 0 bases at J, with 13 bases between. CDR1 and CDR2 (germline): MDHEN, SYDVKM. The CDR3 DNA reads TGTGCCACCGCGGTAGGTTTCTCCTACGAGCAGTACTTC. Protein sequence: CATAVGFSYEQYF.

The V call is TRBV11-3, the J call TRBJ2-2; 10 positions match TRBD2. The CDR3 runs 16 residues. Germline V gene data show CDR1 as SGHNT and CDR2 as YENEEA. V shed 1 base and J 3 bases; nucleotides not matched to a gene: 2. Written as DNA, the CDR3 is TGTGCCAGCAGCTTAGGACTAGCGGGTGACACCGGGGAGCTGTTTTTT. It is translated as CASSLGLAGDTGELFF.

The V gene is TRBV29-1, the J gene TRBJ1-5, with D tentatively TRBD1 (5 bases). This CDR3 is built from 13 residues. Trimming pared 4 bases from V and 4 bases from J, leaving 11 bases between. The germline gives CDR1 SQVTM, CDR2 ANQGSEA. CDR3 sequence (DNA): TGCAGCGTTGCTGGGAGGGGTAATCAGCCCCAGCATTTT. Protein sequence: CSVAGRGNQPQHF.

This rearrangement joins TRBV2 to TRBJ2-3, with 10 bases lining up with TRBD2. The ends lost 5 bases at V and 1 base at J; junction bases unmatched: 9. CDR1 is SNHLY and CDR2 is FYNNEI in the germline V gene. CDR3 length: 17 residues. The CDR3 DNA reads as TGTGCCAGCAGTAAAGGGGTCCTAGCGGGAGGCACAGATACGCAGTATTTT. Translated, it gives CASSKGVLAGGTDTQYF.

The chain joins TRBV7-8 to TRBJ2-7; maybe TRBD2 (5 bases). The ends were cut back, 4 bases at V and 0 bases at J, with 13 bases in the middle. CDR1 SGHVS and CDR2 FQNEAQ come from the germline V gene. The CDR3 totals 15 residues. In DNA form, the CDR3 reads TGTGCCAGCAGCTCAAGAATAGGGAGCTCCTACGAGCAGTACTTC. Its translation is CASSSRIGSSYEQYF.

The sample holds a few counts of this clone. The chain joins TRBV11-3 to TRBJ1-1; D is undetermined. CDR1 is SGHNT and CDR2 is YENEEA in the germline V gene. This CDR3 has 13 residues. The V end was cut by 0 bases, the J end by 1 base, with 3 bases between. The CDR3 loop is CASSLDRNTEAFF. The CDR3, as DNA: TGTGCCAGCAGCTTAGATCGGAACACTGAAGCTTTCTTT.

The genes are TRBV5-4 and TRBJ2-1; 13 bases match TRBD2. V shed 0 bases and J 8 bases; nucleotides not matched to a gene: 5. Germline CDR1 reads SGHNT; CDR2 reads YYREEE (reference sequence). The CDR3 loop spans 16 amino acids. CDR3 sequence: CASSLAWTSGGDEQFF. CDR3 in DNA: TGTGCCAGCAGCTTGGCTTGGACTAGCGGGGGCGATGAGCAGTTCTTC.

The chain employs TRBV7-9 and TRBJ1-2, with D unclear. The ends were cut back, 6 bases at V and 8 bases at J, with 19 bases in the middle. CDR3 length: 14 amino acids. The germline gives CDR1 SEHNR, CDR2 FQNEAQ (reference sequence). The CDR3 loop is CASSAIGVLAGYTF. Here the CDR3 DNA reads TGTGCCAGCAGTGCCATCGGGGTTTTAGCGGGCTACACCTTC.

V usage is TRBV29-1 and J usage is TRBJ1-2; the match to TRBD1 covers 9 bases. Germline lookup yields CDR1 SQVTM and CDR2 ANQGSEA. V was clipped by 8 bases and J by 4 bases; unmatched bases: 5. CDR3 size: 12 residues. This CDR3 reads CSTGDRAYGYTF. CDR3 nucleotide sequence: TGCAGCACTGGGGACAGGGCCTATGGCTACACCTTC. The whole variable domain, filled in from reference TRBV29-1 and TRBJ1-2, reads SAVISQKPSRDICQRGTSLTIQCQVDSQVTMMFWYRQQPGQSLTLIATANQGSEATYESGFVIDKFPISRPNLTFSTLTVSNMSPEDSSIYLCSTGDRAYGYTFGSGTRLTVV.

The rearrangement links TRBV5-4 to TRBJ2-3; 9 bases agree with TRBD2. There are 15 residues in the CDR3. Germline CDR1 and CDR2: SGHNT and YYREEE (reference sequence). V lost 4 bases to trimming and J lost 0 bases; unmatched junction nucleotides: 3. In nucleotides, the CDR3 is TGTGCCAGCAGCCCGGGACTAGCTAGCACAGATACGCAGTATTTT. This translates into CASSPGLASTDTQYF. The full variable domain, with the rest looked up from reference TRBV5-4 and TRBJ2-3, is ETGVTQSPTHLIKTRGQQVTLRCSSQSGHNTVSWYQQALGQGPQFIFQYYREEENGRGNFPPRFSGLQFPNYSSELNVNALELDDSALYLCASSPGLASTDTQYFGPGTRLTVL.

The chain is built from TRBV7-9 and TRBJ2-2, with D perhaps matching TRBD2 (6 bases). Germline loops: CDR1 SEHNR, CDR2 FQNEAQ (reference sequence). The length of the CDR3 is 13 residues. Trimming pared 5 bases from V and 4 bases from J, leaving 8 bases between. The CDR3 coding sequence is TGTGCCAGCAGCCGGGAGTTCACCGGGGAGCTGTTTTTT. Translated, it gives CASSREFTGELFF.